Included here is one T cell receptor beta chain sequence, with context. This entry is derived from a study of immune cell composition in non-small cell lung cancer. Clones were read by immunoSEQ multiplex PCR, and TCRdb kept only the in-frame ones, dropping some. The top ten clones hold roughly 17% of a sample with 2,000 to 2,500 clones, roughly 80% of them seen once. V trimming: 5 bases; J trimming: 4 bases; junction bases outside the gene matches: 8. The CDR3 is made up of 16 amino acids. CDR1 is MRHNA and CDR2 is SNTAGT in the germline V gene. The same sample was also used in a study of CD4 T cells in lung cancer. That study reports: Some patients had received nivolumab or pembrolizumab before giving blood.

This chain links TRBV6-4 with TRBJ1-2, with TRBD1 matching over 12 bases. The clonotype was recovered from a human donor with non-small cell lung cancer. The sequenced sample was lung tumor tissue. The CDR3 bases are TGTGCCAGCAGTCCCGGGACAGGGGGCCTTGGCTATGGCTACACCTTC. Translating gives CASSPGTGGLGYGYTF.